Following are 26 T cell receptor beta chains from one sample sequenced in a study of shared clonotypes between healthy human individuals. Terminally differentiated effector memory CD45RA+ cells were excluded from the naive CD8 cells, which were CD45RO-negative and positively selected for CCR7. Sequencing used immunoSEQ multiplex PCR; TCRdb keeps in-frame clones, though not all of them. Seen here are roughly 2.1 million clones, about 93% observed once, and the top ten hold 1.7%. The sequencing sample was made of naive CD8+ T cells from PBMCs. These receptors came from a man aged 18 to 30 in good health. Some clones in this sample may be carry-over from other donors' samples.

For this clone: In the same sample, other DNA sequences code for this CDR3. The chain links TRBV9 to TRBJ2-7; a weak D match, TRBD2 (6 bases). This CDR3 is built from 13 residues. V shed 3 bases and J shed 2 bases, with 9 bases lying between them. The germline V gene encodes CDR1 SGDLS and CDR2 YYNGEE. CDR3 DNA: TGTGCCAGCAGCGGTCGGGGGACCTACGAGCAGTACTTC. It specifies CASSGRGTYEQYF. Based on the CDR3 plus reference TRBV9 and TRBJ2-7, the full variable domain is DSGVTQTPKHLITATGQRVTLRCSPRSGDLSVYWYQQSLDQGLQFLIQYYNGEERAKGNILERFSAQQFPDLHSELNLSSLELGDSALYFCASSGRGTYEQYFGPGTRLTVT.

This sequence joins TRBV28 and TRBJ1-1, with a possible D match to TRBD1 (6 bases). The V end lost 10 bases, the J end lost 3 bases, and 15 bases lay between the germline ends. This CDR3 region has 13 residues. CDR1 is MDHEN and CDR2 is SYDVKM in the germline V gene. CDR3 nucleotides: TGTGCCACCAAACAGGGTTTTGACACTGAAGCTTTCTTT. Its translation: CATKQGFDTEAFF.

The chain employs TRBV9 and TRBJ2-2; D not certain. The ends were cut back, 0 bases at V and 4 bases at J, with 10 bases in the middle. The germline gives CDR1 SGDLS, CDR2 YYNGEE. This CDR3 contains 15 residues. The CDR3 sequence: CASSVGGQATGELFF. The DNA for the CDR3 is TGTGCCAGCAGCGTAGGCGGCCAGGCCACCGGGGAGCTGTTTTTT.

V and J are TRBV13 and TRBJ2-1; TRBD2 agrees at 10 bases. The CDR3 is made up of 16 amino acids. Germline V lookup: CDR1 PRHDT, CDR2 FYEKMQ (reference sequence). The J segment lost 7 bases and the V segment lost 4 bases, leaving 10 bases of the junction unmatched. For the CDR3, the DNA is TGTGCCAGCAGCTCCCGGGCTAGCGGGAGAGGTAATGAGCAGTTCTTC. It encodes CASSSRASGRGNEQFF.

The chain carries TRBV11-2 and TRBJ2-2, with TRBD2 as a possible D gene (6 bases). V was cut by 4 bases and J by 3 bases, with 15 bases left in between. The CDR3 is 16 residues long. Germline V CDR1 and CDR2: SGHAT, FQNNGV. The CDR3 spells CASSSRRELDTGELFF. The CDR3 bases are TGTGCCAGCAGCTCCCGCCGGGAGTTAGACACCGGGGAGCTGTTTTTT.

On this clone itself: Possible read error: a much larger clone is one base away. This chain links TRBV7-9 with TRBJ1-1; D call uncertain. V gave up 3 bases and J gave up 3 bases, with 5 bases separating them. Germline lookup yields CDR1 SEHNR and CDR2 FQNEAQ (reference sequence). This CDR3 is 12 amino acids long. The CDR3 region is CASSFVDTEAFF. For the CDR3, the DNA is TGTGCCAGCAGCTTCGTGGACACTGAAGCTTTCTTT. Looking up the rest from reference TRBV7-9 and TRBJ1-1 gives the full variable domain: DTGVSQNPRHKITKRGQNVTFRCDPISEHNRLYWYRQTLGQGPEFLTYFQNEAQLEKSRLLSDRFSAERPKGSFSTLEIQRTEQGDSAMYLCASSFVDTEAFFGQGTRLTVV.

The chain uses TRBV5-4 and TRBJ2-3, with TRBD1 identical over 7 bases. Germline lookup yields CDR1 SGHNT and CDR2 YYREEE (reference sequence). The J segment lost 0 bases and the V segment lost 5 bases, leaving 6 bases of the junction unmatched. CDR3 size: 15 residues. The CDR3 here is CASSSTGISTDTQYF. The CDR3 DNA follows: TGTGCCAGCAGTTCGACAGGGATTAGCACAGATACGCAGTATTTT.

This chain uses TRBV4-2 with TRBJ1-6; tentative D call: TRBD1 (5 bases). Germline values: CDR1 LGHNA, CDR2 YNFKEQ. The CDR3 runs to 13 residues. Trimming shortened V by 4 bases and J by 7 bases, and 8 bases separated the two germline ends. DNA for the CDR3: TGTGCCAGCAGCCTGGGGGGGAATTCACCCCTCCACTTT. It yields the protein CASSLGGNSPLHF.

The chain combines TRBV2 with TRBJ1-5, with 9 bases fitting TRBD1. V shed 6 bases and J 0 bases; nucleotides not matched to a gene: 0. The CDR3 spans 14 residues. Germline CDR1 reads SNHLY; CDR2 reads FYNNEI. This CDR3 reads CASRGQGSNQPQHF. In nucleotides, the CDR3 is TGTGCCAGCAGGGGACAGGGTAGCAATCAGCCCCAGCATTTT.

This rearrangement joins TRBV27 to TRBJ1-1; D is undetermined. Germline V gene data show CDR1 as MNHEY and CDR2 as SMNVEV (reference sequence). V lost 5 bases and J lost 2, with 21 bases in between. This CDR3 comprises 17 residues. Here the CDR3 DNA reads TGTGCCAGCAGTCCCCGGTGGCCGGCAGGCCTAAACACTGAAGCTTTCTTT. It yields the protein CASSPRWPAGLNTEAFF.

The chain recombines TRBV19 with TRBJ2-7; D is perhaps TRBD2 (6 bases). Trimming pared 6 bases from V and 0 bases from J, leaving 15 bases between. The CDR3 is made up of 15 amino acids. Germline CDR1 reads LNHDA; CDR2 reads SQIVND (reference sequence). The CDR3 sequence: CASSGRDGHSYEQYF. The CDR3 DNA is TGTGCCAGTAGCGGGCGGGACGGTCACTCCTACGAGCAGTACTTC.

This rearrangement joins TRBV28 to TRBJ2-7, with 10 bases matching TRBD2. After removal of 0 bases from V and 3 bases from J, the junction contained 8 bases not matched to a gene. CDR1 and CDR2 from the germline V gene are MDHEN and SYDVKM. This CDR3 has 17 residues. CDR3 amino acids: CASSLWGASGRGYEQYF. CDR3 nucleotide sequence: TGTGCCAGCAGTTTATGGGGGGCGAGCGGGAGGGGCTACGAGCAGTACTTC.

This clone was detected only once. The CDR3: CASFLTGKDGYTF. DNA for the CDR3: TGTGCCAGCTTTTTGACAGGAAAGGATGGCTACACCTTC. The rearrangement uses TRBV2 and TRBJ1-2, with D perhaps TRBD1 (6 bases). V dropped 8 bases and J dropped 6 bases, with 16 bases sitting between them. Germline V gene data show CDR1 as SNHLY and CDR2 as FYNNEI. The length of the CDR3 is 13 residues.

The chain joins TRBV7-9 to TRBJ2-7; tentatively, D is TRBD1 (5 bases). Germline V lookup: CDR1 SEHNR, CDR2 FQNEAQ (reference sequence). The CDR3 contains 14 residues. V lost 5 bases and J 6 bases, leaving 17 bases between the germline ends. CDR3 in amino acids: CASSHPVGPGEQYF. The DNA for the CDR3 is TGTGCCAGCAGCCATCCCGTGGGGCCCGGCGAGCAGTACTTC. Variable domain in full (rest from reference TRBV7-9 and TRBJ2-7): DTGVSQNPRHKITKRGQNVTFRCDPISEHNRLYWYRQTLGQGPEFLTYFQNEAQLEKSRLLSDRFSAERPKGSFSTLEIQRTEQGDSAMYLCASSHPVGPGEQYFGPGTRLTVT.

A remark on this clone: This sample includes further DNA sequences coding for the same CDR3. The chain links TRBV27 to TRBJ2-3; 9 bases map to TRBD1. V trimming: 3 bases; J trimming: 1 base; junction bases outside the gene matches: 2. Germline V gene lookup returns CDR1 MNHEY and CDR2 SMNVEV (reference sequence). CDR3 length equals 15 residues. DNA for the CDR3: TGTGCCAGCAGTTTGGGGACAGGGCGCACAGATACGCAGTATTTT. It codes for CASSLGTGRTDTQYF.

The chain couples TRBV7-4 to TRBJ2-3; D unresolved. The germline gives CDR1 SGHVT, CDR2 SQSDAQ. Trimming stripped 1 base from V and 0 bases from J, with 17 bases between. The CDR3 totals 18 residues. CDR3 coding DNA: TGTGCCAGCAGCTTAGTATTTTGGACGGCATCTAGCACAGATACGCAGTATTTT. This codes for CASSLVFWTASSTDTQYF.

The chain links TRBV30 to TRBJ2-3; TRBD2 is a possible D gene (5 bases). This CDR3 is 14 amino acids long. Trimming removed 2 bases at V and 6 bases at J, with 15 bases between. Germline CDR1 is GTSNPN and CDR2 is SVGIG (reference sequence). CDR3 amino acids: CAWSSVGVGDTQYF. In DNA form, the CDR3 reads TGTGCCTGGAGTTCGGTGGGAGTAGGGGATACGCAGTATTTT.

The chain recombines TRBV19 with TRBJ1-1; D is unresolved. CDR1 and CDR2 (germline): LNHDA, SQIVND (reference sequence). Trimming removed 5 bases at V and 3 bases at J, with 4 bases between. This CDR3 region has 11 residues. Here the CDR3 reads CASSLHTEAFF. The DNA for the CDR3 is TGTGCCAGTAGTCTCCACACTGAAGCTTTCTTT.

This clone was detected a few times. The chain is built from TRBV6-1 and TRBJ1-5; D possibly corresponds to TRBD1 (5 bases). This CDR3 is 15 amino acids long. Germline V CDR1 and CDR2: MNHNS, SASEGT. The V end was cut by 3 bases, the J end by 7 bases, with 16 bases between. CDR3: CASSDWDGSRQPQHF. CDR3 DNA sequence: TGTGCCAGCAGTGACTGGGACGGATCTAGGCAGCCCCAGCATTTT.

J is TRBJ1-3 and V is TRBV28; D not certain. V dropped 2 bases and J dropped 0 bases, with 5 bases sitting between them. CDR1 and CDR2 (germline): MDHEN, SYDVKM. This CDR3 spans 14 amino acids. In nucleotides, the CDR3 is TGTGCCAGCAGTTTAGTCATCTCTGGAAACACCATATATTTT. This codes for CASSLVISGNTIYF. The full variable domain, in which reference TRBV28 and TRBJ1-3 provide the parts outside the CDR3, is DVKVTQSSRYLVKRTGEKVFLECVQDMDHENMFWYRQDPGLGLRLIYFSYDVKMKEKGDIPEGYSVSREKKERFSLILESASTNQTSMYLCASSLVISGNTIYFGEGSWLTVV.

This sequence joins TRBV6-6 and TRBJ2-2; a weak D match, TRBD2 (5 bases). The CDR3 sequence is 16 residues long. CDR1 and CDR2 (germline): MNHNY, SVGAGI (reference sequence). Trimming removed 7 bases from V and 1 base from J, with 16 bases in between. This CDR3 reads CASTHQREGNTGELFF. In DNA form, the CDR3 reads TGTGCCAGCACCCACCAACGAGAGGGGAACACCGGGGAGCTGTTTTTT.

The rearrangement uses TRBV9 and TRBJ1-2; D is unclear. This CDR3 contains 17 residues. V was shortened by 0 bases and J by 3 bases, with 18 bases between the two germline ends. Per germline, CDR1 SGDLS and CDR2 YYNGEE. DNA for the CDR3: TGTGCCAGCAGCGTAGCATTGGAGAACGTCAAAGACTATGGCTACACCTTC. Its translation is CASSVALENVKDYGYTF.

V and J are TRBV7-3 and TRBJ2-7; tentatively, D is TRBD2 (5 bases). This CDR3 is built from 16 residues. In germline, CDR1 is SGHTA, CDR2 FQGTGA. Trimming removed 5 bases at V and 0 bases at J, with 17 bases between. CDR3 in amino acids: CASSPPPSYFSYEQYF. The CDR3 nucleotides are TGTGCCAGCAGCCCTCCTCCTAGCTACTTCTCCTACGAGCAGTACTTC. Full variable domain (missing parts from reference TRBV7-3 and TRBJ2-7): GAGVSQTPSNKVTEKGKYVELRCDPISGHTALYWYRQSLGQGPEFLIYFQGTGAADDSGLPNDRFFAVRPEGSVSTLKIQRTERGDSAVYLCASSPPPSYFSYEQYFGPGTRLTVT.

CDR3 coding DNA: TGTGCCAGCAGCGAGGGGAGGGACAGGGAGGTTAGAGATACGCAGTATTTT. Protein product: CASSEGRDREVRDTQYF. J is TRBJ2-3 and V is TRBV9, with TRBD1 matching 9 bases. Looked up from germline, CDR1 is SGDLS and CDR2 is YYNGEE. The CDR3 sequence is 17 residues long. V dropped 3 bases and J dropped 5; count of bases not matched to a gene: 13.

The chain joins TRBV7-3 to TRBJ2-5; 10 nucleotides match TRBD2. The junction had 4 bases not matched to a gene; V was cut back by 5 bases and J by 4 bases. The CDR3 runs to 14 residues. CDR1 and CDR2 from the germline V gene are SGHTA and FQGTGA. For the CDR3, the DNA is TGTGCCAGCAGCCCGAGCGGGAGGGGAGAGACCCAGTACTTC. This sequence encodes CASSPSGRGETQYF.

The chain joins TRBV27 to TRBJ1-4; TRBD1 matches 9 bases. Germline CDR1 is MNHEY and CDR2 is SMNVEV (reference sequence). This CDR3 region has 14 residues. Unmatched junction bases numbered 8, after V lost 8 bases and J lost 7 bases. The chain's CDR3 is CASGDRAAGEKLFF. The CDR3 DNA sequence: TGTGCCAGCGGGGACAGGGCAGCTGGTGAAAAACTGTTTTTT.